Sequencing of this T cell receptor beta chain was carried out in a study of PD-1 blockade in mismatch repair-deficient tumors (dated by TCRdb to between 2016 and 2019). A note on the overall study: Between September 2013 and late 2016, roughly 84 consecutive patients with about 11 mismatch repair-deficient cancer types, all previously treated and progressing, were enrolled in the trial. Deep sequencing of TCR CDR3 regions was used to track tumor-associated T cell clones in peripheral blood of patients responding to PD-1 blockade.

The paper's findings and limits, for the study overall: Clones residing in the tumor, which were often undetectable in blood before treatment, expanded quickly after pembrolizumab and then contracted, generally before radiologic responses.

This clone was found once. The antigen it binds to is not known. No base-level quality is on record; no much larger clone is a single base apart. The method behind the library was the immunoSEQ multiplex PCR assay. Drawn from immuneACCESS, this table holds only the in-frame rearrangements with V and J called that TCRdb kept. Clones are partly lost; checked studies trace under half to an unresolved V gene and leave the rest unexplained. This sample holds about 66,000 clones; approximately 80% were observed only once. The ten largest clones capture about 5% of the sample. Mismatch repair deficiency was established in every enrolled patient by polymerase chain reaction or immunohistochemistry. TCR sequencing was carried out for a few patients who responded to pembrolizumab therapy. The phase II trial prospectively evaluated PD-1 blockade with pembrolizumab in advanced mismatch repair-deficient cancers, independent of tissue of origin. Peripheral blood T cell samples were serially collected before and at multiple times after PD-1 blockade was started. The timing of each blood sample was reported as weeks after the first dose of pembrolizumab.

Including cysteine and phenylalanine, the CDR3 has 14 amino acids. The kept DNA is CDR3 alone, 42 bases in frame from the first base. V and J are trimmed by 7 bases and 6 bases, and the gene matches miss 8 bases of the junction. Looking up the germline V gene yields CDR1 ENHRY and CDR2 SYGVKD. Recombination joined TRBV10-3 with TRBJ1-5; a stretch of 8 junction bases matches TRBD1. The sequencing here drew on peripheral blood, taken 2 weeks after starting pembrolizumab. The TCR was taken from an adult with mismatch repair-deficient cancer. At the DNA level, the sequence is TGTGCCATCAAAACGGACAGGGAGGCTCAGCCCCAGCATTTT. Translated, this is CAIKTDREAQPQHF.